One and the same sample provided the 26 T cell receptor beta chains below, sequenced in a study of cytomegalovirus exposure and HLA in healthy donors. Sequencing used immunoSEQ multiplex PCR; TCRdb keeps in-frame clones, though not all of them. The repertoire consists of some 170,000 clones, with more than 75% occurring once and the leading ten covering 6% to 8%. Sample: PBMCs. Receptors were obtained from a man aged 25 to 40 in good health and CMV-seropositive.

The chain is built from TRBV19 and TRBJ2-1; D is unclear. Per germline, CDR1 LNHDA and CDR2 SQIVND (reference sequence). The CDR3 spans 16 residues. Trimming took off 5 bases at V and 1 base at J, with 15 bases between the two ends. The CDR3 DNA is TGTGCCAGTAGTCCACACTTCCTGACATCCTACAATGAGCAGTTCTTC. It specifies CASSPHFLTSYNEQFF. The variable domain in full, with the rest retrieved from reference TRBV19 and TRBJ2-1, is DGGITQSPKYLFRKEGQNVTLSCEQNLNHDAMYWYRQDPGQGLRLIYYSQIVNDFQKGDIAEGYSVSREKKESFPLTVTSAQKNPTAFYLCASSPHFLTSYNEQFFGPGTRLTVL.

This chain links TRBV5-1 with TRBJ2-7; D not resolved. Germline-derived CDR1 and CDR2 are SGHRS and YFSETQ. The CDR3 has 14 residues. Trimming took off 4 bases at V and 2 bases at J, with 13 bases between the two ends. Here the CDR3 DNA reads TGCGCCAGCAGCAAGGAGATAACTCCCTACGAGCAGTACTTC. As protein: CASSKEITPYEQYF.

The count of this clone is one. The chain has TRBV11-2 and TRBJ2-7, with 9 bases that match TRBD1. J was trimmed by 6 bases and V by 5 bases; bases with no gene match: 11. The CDR3 consists of 15 residues. Per germline, CDR1 SGHAT and CDR2 FQNNGV. In DNA form, the CDR3 reads TGTGCCAGCAGCCAACGGGACAGGGAGGGCCTCGAGCAGTACTTC. It is translated as CASSQRDREGLEQYF.

The rearrangement uses TRBV7-6 and TRBJ2-2; D is unresolved. CDR3 length: 12 amino acids. CDR1 is SGHVS, CDR2 FNYEAQ, per germline. The chain's CDR3 is CAFPAETGELFF. Written as DNA, the CDR3 is TGTGCATTCCCGGCCGAAACCGGGGAGCTGTTTTTT.

V gene TRBV9 combines with J gene TRBJ2-7; either TRBD1 or TRBD2 may supply D (5 bases each). Germline V gives CDR1 SGDLS, CDR2 YYNGEE. The CDR3 has 16 amino acids. Trimming took off 0 bases at V and 4 bases at J, with 17 bases between the two ends. CDR3 in DNA: TGTGCCAGCAGCGTAGCCCCCTGGGGGTCCGGATACGAGCAGTACTTC. It encodes CASSVAPWGSGYEQYF.

This chain links TRBV12-5 with TRBJ1-6; 10 bases are a match to TRBD1. This CDR3 contains 15 residues. The germline V gene encodes CDR1 LGHNT and CDR2 FRNRAP. The junction had 1 base not matched to a gene; V was cut back by 1 base and J by 7 bases. CDR3 coding DNA: TGTGCTAGTGGTTTGGGACAGGGGGCAAATTCACCCCTCCACTTT. Translating gives CASGLGQGANSPLHF.

This chain links TRBV11-2 with TRBJ1-2; TRBD1 is a possible D gene (5 bases). Trimming pared 0 bases from V and 4 bases from J, leaving 15 bases between. CDR1 is SGHAT, CDR2 FQNNGV, per germline. The CDR3 contains 16 residues. For the CDR3, the DNA is TGTGCCAGCAGCTTAGATCAGGGAACCACCCCCTATGGCTACACCTTC. Amino acid sequence: CASSLDQGTTPYGYTF.

This rearrangement joins TRBV19 to TRBJ2-1; TRBD2 matches at 8 bases. Germline V lookup: CDR1 LNHDA, CDR2 SQIVND (reference sequence). The CDR3 totals 16 residues. J lost 9 bases, V lost 7 bases, and 17 bases had no gene match. CDR3 sequence reads: CASTKDRSGRLSEQFF. The CDR3 DNA sequence: TGTGCCAGTACTAAGGATCGCAGCGGGAGACTGAGTGAGCAGTTCTTC.

The rearrangement links TRBV9 to TRBJ2-2; a weak D match, TRBD1 (6 bases). The V and J ends lost 5 bases and 6 bases respectively, with 11 bases between them. Germline loops: CDR1 SGDLS, CDR2 YYNGEE. The CDR3 spans 13 residues. CDR3 sequence (DNA): TGTGCCAGCAGAAGCAGGGGCCCCGGGGAGCTGTTTTTT. Its protein product is CASRSRGPGELFF. Drawing the rest from reference TRBV9 and TRBJ2-2, the complete variable domain is DSGVTQTPKHLITATGQRVTLRCSPRSGDLSVYWYQQSLDQGLQFLIQYYNGEERAKGNILERFSAQQFPDLHSELNLSSLELGDSALYFCASRSRGPGELFFGEGSRLTVL.

This clone appeared a single time. The chain has TRBV5-6 and TRBJ2-7, with TRBD1 identical over 9 bases. With 3 bases clipped from V and 2 bases from J, the junction kept 6 bases outside the gene matches. Germline V CDR1 and CDR2: SGHDT, YYEEEE. The CDR3 is 15 residues long. CDR3 in DNA: TGTGCCAGCAGCTGGGGGACAGGGTCCACCTACGAGCAGTACTTC. It encodes CASSWGTGSTYEQYF.

The chain is built from TRBV7-3 and TRBJ2-7, with TRBD2 identical over 10 bases. The germline V gene has CDR1 SGHTA and CDR2 FQGTGA. V dropped 2 bases and J dropped 3; count of bases not matched to a gene: 4. This CDR3 is 15 amino acids long. The CDR3 loop reads CASSLLAGDHYEQYF. The CDR3 DNA follows: TGTGCCAGCAGCTTACTAGCGGGAGACCACTACGAGCAGTACTTC.

The V gene is TRBV5-1, the J gene TRBJ1-6; 7 nucleotides agree with TRBD1. The V segment lost 7 bases and the J segment 5 bases; nucleotides outside the gene matches: 12. The CDR3 is 16 residues long. CDR1 SGHRS and CDR2 YFSETQ come from the germline V gene. The CDR3: CASAILGQVDNSPLHF. The CDR3 DNA sequence: TGCGCCAGCGCAATTCTCGGACAGGTCGATAATTCACCCCTCCACTTT. The variable domain in full, completed from reference TRBV5-1 and TRBJ1-6, reads KAGVTQTPRYLIKTRGQQVTLSCSPISGHRSVSWYQQTPGQGLQFLFEYFSETQRNKGNFPGRFSGRQFSNSRSEMNVSTLELGDSALYLCASAILGQVDNSPLHFGNGTRLTVT.

The chain is built from TRBV25-1 and TRBJ2-7; tentatively, D is TRBD1 (6 bases). V lost 2 bases and J lost 2, with 10 bases in between. There are 14 residues in the CDR3. The germline V gene has CDR1 MGHDK and CDR2 SYGVNS. Here the CDR3 DNA reads TGTGCCAGCAGTGAACAGGGGCAGACCTACGAGCAGTACTTC. Translated, it gives CASSEQGQTYEQYF.

This chain uses TRBV7-3 with TRBJ1-1; D uncertain. The germline V gene encodes CDR1 SGHTA and CDR2 FQGTGA. V dropped 4 bases and J dropped 6 bases, with 12 bases sitting between them. CDR3 size: 13 residues. The CDR3 region has the DNA TGTGCCAGCAGCTCGACGAGGGCAGCTGAAGCTTTCTTT. Translation: CASSSTRAAEAFF.

V and J are TRBV29-1 and TRBJ2-3, with unresolved D. Deletions cut 6 bases from V and 1 base from J, with 5 bases between. CDR1 is SQVTM and CDR2 is ANQGSEA in the germline V gene. This CDR3 has 11 residues. For the CDR3, the DNA is TGCAGCGTCGGACGCACAGATACGCAGTATTTT. It yields the protein CSVGRTDTQYF.

V and J are TRBV6-1 and TRBJ2-6, with D possibly being TRBD1 (6 bases). Trimming pared 8 bases from V and 0 bases from J, leaving 11 bases between. This CDR3 comprises 15 residues. CDR1 MNHNS and CDR2 SASEGT come from the germline V gene. CDR3 sequence (DNA): TGTGCCAGCGGGGGCGATAGCTCTGGGGCCAACGTCCTGACTTTC. Protein product: CASGGDSSGANVLTF.

This chain links TRBV27 with TRBJ1-1; tentatively, D is TRBD1 (5 bases). Germline CDR1 MNHEY, CDR2 SMNVEV (reference sequence). This CDR3 region has 13 residues. V shed 6 bases and J shed 1 base, with 9 bases lying between them. The CDR3: CASSPTGNTEAFF. The CDR3 region has the DNA TGTGCCAGCAGCCCCACAGGGAACACTGAAGCTTTCTTT.

The chain uses TRBV27 and TRBJ1-2; D remains unclear. In germline, CDR1 is MNHEY, CDR2 SMNVEV (reference sequence). V lost 6 bases to trimming and J lost 4 bases, with 12 bases between them. This CDR3 is 13 amino acids long. CDR3 nucleotide sequence: TGTGCCAGCAGCAGGACGGGGTCCTATGGCTACACCTTC. Its protein is CASSRTGSYGYTF.

The rearrangement links TRBV19 to TRBJ2-1; 14 bases are shared with TRBD2. V lost 6 bases, J lost 8 bases, and 18 bases stayed unmatched. CDR1 is LNHDA and CDR2 is SQIVND in the germline V gene (reference sequence). The CDR3 runs to 19 residues. Here the CDR3 DNA reads TGTGCCAGTAGAGATCCAACCGGGACTAGCGGGAGACCCGCATATGAGCAGTTCTTC. Its protein product is CASRDPTGTSGRPAYEQFF.

This clone was found once. The rearrangement links TRBV7-3 to TRBJ2-1, with D possibly TRBD1 on 6 matching bases. The germline V gene has CDR1 SGHTA and CDR2 FQGTGA. CDR3 length equals 13 residues. V gave up 5 bases and J gave up 5 bases, with 10 bases separating them. The CDR3 sequence is CASSLDRNNEQFF. CDR3 bases: TGTGCCAGCAGCCTTGACAGGAACAATGAGCAGTTCTTC.

V usage is TRBV6-1 and J usage is TRBJ1-5; tentatively, D is TRBD1 (5 bases). This CDR3 comprises 15 residues. V dropped 3 bases and J dropped 4 bases, with 13 bases sitting between them. Germline V CDR1 and CDR2: MNHNS, SASEGT. CDR3 DNA: TGTGCCAGCAGTGAGGGCGCAGGGATTAATCAGCCCCAGCATTTT. As protein: CASSEGAGINQPQHF.

The V call is TRBV29-1, the J call TRBJ2-7; 13 nucleotides align to TRBD2. V was clipped by 4 bases and J by 2 bases; unmatched bases: 2. Looked up from germline, CDR1 is SQVTM and CDR2 is ANQGSEA. The CDR3 spans 14 residues. The CDR3 loop reads CSVATSGGPYEQYF. In DNA form, the CDR3 reads TGCAGCGTTGCGACTAGCGGGGGGCCCTACGAGCAGTACTTC.

The rearrangement joins TRBV14 to TRBJ1-1; D is ambiguous. The CDR3 is 15 residues long. Germline V CDR1 and CDR2: SGHDN, FVKESK. Trimming stripped 4 bases from V and 0 bases from J, with 12 bases between. CDR3 sequence reads: CASSPVGGMNTEAFF. CDR3 bases: TGTGCCAGCAGCCCCGTTGGAGGGATGAACACTGAAGCTTTCTTT.

This clone was seen at least ten times. The rearrangement links TRBV27 to TRBJ2-1, with D possibly matching TRBD1 (5 bases). CDR1 MNHEY and CDR2 SMNVEV come from the germline V gene (reference sequence). The CDR3 extends over 14 amino acids. V lost 5 bases to trimming and J lost 3 bases, with 11 bases between them. The CDR3 DNA reads TGTGCCAGCAGTCGGCAGGGATTCTACAATGAGCAGTTCTTC. It specifies CASSRQGFYNEQFF.

This clone has just a few counts. This chain joins TRBV5-4 and TRBJ2-3; D gene ambiguous. Germline V gene lookup returns CDR1 SGHNT and CDR2 YYREEE (reference sequence). The ends were cut back, 0 bases at V and 0 bases at J, with 5 bases in the middle. The CDR3 is 14 amino acids. CDR3 nucleotide sequence: TGTGCCAGCAGCTTGGCCGGAAGCACAGATACGCAGTATTTT. Translation gives CASSLAGSTDTQYF.

This clone was seen only once. The chain couples TRBV29-1 to TRBJ1-2; D gene ambiguous. Per germline, CDR1 SQVTM and CDR2 ANQGSEA. The CDR3 extends over 13 amino acids. Trimming removed 4 bases at V and 1 base at J, with 10 bases between. CDR3 sequence: CSVVDRSNYGYTF. Here the CDR3 DNA reads TGCAGCGTTGTGGATCGAAGTAACTATGGCTACACCTTC. The entire variable domain, with the rest obtained from reference TRBV29-1 and TRBJ1-2, is as follows: SAVISQKPSRDICQRGTSLTIQCQVDSQVTMMFWYRQQPGQSLTLIATANQGSEATYESGFVIDKFPISRPNLTFSTLTVSNMSPEDSSIYLCSVVDRSNYGYTFGSGTRLTVV.